This TCR beta chain comes out of a study of blood T cell repertoires in COVID-19. There are 14 residues in the CDR3. From germline, CDR1 is MNHEY and CDR2 SMNVEV (reference sequence). Between the trimmed V and J ends, which lost 0 bases and 8 bases, there was a span of 13 bases. Participant-given clinical history determined each cohort assignment. The protocol was immunoSEQ multiplex PCR, while the TCRdb copy is restricted to in-frame clones and leaves out a portion. The sample yields roughly 500,000 clones, 88% seen once. The sequencing sample was made of PBMCs or T cells enriched from blood (not recorded which). The receptor was isolated from a woman between 55 and 75 years old who had recovered from COVID-19. The chain is built from TRBV27 and TRBJ1-2; no definite D call. The CDR3 reads CASSLSPSHWGYTF. As DNA, the CDR3 is TGTGCCAGCAGTTTATCCCCATCCCACTGGGGCTACACCTTC.